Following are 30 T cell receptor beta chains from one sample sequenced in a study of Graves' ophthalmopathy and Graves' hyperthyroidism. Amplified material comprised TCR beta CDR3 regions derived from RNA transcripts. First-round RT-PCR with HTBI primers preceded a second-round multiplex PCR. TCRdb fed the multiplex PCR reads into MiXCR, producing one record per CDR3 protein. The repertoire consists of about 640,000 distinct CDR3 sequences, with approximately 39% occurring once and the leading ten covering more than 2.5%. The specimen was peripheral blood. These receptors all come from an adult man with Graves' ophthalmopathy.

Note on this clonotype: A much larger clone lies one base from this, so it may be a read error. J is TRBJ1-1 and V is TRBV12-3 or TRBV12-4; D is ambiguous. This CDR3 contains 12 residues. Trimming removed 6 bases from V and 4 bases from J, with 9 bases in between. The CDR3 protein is CASRLASTEAFF. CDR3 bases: TGTGCCAGCAGACTGGCGAGCACTGAAGCTTTCTTT.

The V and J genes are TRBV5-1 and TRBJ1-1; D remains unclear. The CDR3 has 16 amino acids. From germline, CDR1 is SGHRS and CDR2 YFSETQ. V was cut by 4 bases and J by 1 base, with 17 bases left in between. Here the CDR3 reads CASSAPDGRQNTEAFF. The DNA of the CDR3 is TGCGCCAGCAGCGCCCCGGACGGTCGACAGAACACTGAAGCTTTCTTT.

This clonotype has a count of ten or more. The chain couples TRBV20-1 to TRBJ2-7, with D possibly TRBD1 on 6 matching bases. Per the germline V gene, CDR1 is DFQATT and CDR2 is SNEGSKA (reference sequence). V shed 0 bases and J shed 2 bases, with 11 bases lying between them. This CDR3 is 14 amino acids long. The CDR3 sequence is CSARDPQGTYEQYF. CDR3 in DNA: TGCAGTGCTAGAGATCCCCAGGGGACCTACGAGCAGTACTTC.

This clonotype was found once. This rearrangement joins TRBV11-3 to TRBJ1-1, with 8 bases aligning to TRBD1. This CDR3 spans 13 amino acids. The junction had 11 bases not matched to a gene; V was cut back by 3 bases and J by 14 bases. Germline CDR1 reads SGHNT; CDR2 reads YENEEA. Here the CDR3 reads CASSLGQALEQFF. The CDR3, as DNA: TGTGCCAGCAGCTTGGGACAGGCGCTGGAGCAGTTCTTT.

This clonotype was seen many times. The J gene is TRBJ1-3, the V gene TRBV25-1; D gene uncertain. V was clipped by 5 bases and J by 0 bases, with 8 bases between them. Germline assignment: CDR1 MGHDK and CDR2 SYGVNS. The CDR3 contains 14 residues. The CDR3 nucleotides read TGTGCCAGCAGTTACCCAGGCTCTGGAAACACCATATATTTT. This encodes CASSYPGSGNTIYF.

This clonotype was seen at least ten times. CDR3 DNA: TGTGCCAGCACCCCGCGGTTTTCTGGGGCCAACGTCCTGACTTTC. Amino acids: CASTPRFSGANVLTF. This rearrangement joins TRBV2 to TRBJ2-6; D gene unclear. V was trimmed by 7 bases and J by 1 base, leaving 11 bases between them. The CDR3 length is 15 residues. Germline CDR1 is SNHLY and CDR2 is FYNNEI.

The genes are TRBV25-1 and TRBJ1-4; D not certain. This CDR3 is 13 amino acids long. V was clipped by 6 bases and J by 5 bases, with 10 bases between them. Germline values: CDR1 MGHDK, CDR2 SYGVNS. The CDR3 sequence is CASSRAPNEKLFF. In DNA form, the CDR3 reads TGTGCCAGCAGCCGGGCTCCGAATGAAAAACTGTTTTTT.

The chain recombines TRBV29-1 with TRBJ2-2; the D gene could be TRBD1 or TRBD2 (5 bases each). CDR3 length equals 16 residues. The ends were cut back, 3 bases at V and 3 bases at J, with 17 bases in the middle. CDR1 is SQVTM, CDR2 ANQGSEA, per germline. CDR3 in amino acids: CSVEADARGDTGELFF. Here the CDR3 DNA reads TGCAGCGTTGAGGCTGACGCTCGAGGGGACACCGGGGAGCTGTTTTTT.

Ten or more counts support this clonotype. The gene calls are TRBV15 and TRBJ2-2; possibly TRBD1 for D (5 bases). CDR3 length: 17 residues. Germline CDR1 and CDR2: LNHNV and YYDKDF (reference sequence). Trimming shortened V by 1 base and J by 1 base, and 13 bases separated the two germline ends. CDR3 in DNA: TGTGCCACCAGCAGAGTGGGTAGGGGCCTGAACACCGGGGAGCTGTTTTTT. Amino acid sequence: CATSRVGRGLNTGELFF. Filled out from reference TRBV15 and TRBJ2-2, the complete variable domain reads DAMVIQNPRYQVTQFGKPVTLSCSQTLNHNVMYWYQQKSSQAPKLLFHYYDKDFNNEADTPDNFQSRRPNTSFCFLDIRSPGLGDTAMYLCATSRVGRGLNTGELFFGEGSRLTVL.

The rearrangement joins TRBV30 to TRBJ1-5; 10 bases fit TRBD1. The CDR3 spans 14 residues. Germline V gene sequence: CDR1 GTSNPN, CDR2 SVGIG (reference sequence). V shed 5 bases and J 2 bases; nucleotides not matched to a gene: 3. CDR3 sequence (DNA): TGTGCCTGGGGGACAGGGGTTGGCAATCAGCCCCAGCATTTT. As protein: CAWGTGVGNQPQHF. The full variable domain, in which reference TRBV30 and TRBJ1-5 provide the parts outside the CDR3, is SQTIHQWPATLVQPVGSPLSLECTVEGTSNPNLYWYRQAAGRGLQLLFYSVGIGQISSEVPQNLSASRPQDRQFILSSKKLLLSDSGFYLCAWGTGVGNQPQHFGDGTRLSIL.

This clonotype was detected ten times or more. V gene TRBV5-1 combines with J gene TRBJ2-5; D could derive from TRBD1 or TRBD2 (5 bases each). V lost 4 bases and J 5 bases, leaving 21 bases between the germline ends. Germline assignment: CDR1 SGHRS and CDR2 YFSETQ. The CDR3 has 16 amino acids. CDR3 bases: TGCGCCAGCAGCCAGATTATGGGACGACTTGGGGAGACCCAGTACTTC. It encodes CASSQIMGRLGETQYF.

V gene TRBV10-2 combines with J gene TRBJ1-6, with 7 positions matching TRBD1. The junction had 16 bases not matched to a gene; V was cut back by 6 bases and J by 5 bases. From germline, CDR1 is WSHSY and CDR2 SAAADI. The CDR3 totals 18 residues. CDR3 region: CASSQTPPTGADNSPLHF. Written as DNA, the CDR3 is TGCGCCAGCAGCCAAACCCCTCCCACAGGGGCCGATAATTCACCCCTCCACTTT.

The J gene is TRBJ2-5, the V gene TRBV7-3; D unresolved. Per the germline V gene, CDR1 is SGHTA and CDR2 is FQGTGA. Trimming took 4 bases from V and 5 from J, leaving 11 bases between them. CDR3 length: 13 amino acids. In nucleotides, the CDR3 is TGTGCCAGCAGCTCCTACACCGGGGAGACCCAGTACTTC. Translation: CASSSYTGETQYF.

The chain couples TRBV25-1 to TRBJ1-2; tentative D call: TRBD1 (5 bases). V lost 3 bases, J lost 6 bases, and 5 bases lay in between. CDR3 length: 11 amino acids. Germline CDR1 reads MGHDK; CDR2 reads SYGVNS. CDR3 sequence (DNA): TGTGCCAGCAGTGAGACAGATGGCTACACCTTC. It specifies CASSETDGYTF.

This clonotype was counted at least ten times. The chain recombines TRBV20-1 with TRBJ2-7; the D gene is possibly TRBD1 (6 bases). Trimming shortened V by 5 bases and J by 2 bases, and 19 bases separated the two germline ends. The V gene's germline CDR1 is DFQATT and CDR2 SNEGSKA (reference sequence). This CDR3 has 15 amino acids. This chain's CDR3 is CSAGNAGTRAYEQYF. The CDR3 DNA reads TGCAGTGCTGGTAACGCAGGGACAAGAGCCTACGAGCAGTACTTC.

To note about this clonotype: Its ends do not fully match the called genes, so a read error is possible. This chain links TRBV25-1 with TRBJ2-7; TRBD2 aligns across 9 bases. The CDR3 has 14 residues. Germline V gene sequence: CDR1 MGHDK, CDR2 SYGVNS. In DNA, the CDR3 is TGTGCCAGCAGTTCTATAGCGGGAGCCTGCGAGCAATATTTC. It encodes CASSSIAGACEQYF.

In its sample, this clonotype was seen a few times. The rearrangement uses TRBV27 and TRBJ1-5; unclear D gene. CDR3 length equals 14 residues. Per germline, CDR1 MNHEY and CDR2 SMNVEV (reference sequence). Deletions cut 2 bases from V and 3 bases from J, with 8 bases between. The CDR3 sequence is CASSLTGVNQPQHF. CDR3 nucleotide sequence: TGTGCCAGCAGTTTAACGGGAGTCAATCAGCCCCAGCATTTT.

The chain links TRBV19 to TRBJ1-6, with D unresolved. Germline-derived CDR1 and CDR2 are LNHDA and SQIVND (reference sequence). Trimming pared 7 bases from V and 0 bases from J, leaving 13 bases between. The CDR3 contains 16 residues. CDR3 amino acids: CASTRRRSSYNSPLHF. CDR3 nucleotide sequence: TGTGCCAGTACCCGAAGGCGGAGCTCCTATAATTCACCCCTCCACTTT.

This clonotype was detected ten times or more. DNA of the CDR3: TGTGCCAGCAGCCAAGACAGGGCTAATGGCTACACCTTC. Translating gives CASSQDRANGYTF. The chain carries TRBV4-2 and TRBJ1-2; D perhaps matches TRBD1 (5 bases). V lost 0 bases, J lost 6 bases, and 8 bases lay in between. Germline CDR1 LGHNA, CDR2 YNFKEQ. This CDR3 has 13 residues.

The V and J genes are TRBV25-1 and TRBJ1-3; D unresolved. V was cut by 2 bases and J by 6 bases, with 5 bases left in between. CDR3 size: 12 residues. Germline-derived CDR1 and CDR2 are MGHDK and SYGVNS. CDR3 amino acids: CASSELSNTIYF. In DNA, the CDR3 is TGTGCCAGCAGTGAACTCTCAAACACCATATATTTT.

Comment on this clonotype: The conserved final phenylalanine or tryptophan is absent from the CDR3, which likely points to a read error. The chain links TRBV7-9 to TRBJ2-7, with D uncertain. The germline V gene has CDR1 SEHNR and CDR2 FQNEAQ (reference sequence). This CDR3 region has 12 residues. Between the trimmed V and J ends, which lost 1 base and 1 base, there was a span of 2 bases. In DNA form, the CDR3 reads TGTGCCAGCAGCTTAGAATCCTACGAGCAGTACCTC. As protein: CASSLESYEQYL.

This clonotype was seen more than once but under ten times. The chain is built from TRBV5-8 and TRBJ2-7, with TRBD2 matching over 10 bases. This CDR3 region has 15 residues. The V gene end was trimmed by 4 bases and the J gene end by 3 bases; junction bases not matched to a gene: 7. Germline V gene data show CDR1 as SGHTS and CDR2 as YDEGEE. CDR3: CASSPSGGALYEQYF. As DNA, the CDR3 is TGTGCCAGCAGCCCAAGCGGGGGGGCCCTCTACGAGCAGTACTTC. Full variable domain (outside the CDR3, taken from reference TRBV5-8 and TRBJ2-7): EAGVTQSPTHLIKTRGQQATLRCSPISGHTSVYWYQQALGLGLQFLLWYDEGEERNRGNFPPRFSGRQFPNYSSELNVNALELEDSALYLCASSPSGGALYEQYFGPGTRLTVT.

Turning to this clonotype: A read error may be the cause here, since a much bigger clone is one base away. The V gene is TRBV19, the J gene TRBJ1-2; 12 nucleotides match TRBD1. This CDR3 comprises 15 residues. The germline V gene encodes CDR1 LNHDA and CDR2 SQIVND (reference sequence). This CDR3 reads CASNLPGQGADGCTF. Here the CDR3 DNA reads TGTGCCAGTAACCTTCCGGGACAGGGGGCTGATGGCTGCACCTTC.

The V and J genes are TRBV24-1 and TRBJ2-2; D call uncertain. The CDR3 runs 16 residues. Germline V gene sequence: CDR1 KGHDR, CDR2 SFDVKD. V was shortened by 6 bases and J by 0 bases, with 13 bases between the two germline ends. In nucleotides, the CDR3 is TGTGCCACCAGTAGCGTCGCTACCCCGAACACCGGGGAGCTGTTTTTT. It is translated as CATSSVATPNTGELFF.

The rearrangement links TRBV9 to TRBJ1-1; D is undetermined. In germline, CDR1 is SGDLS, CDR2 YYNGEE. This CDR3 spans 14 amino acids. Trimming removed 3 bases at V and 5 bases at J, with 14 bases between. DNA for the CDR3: TGTGCCAGCAGCGCCAGTAGGTTGGGGACTGAAGCTTTCTTT. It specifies CASSASRLGTEAFF.

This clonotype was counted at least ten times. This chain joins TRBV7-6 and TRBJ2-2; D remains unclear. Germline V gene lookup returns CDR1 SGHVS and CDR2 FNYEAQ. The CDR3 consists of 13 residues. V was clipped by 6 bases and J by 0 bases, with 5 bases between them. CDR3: CASSFTNTGELFF. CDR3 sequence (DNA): TGTGCCAGCAGTTTCACGAACACCGGGGAGCTGTTTTTT.

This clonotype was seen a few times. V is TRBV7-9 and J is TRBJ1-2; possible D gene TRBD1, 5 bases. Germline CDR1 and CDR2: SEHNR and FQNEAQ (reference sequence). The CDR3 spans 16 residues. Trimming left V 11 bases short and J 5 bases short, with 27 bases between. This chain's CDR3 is CAGSKPGAETSYGYTF. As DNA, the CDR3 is TGTGCCGGATCAAAACCCGGGGCGGAAACCAGTTATGGCTACACCTTC.

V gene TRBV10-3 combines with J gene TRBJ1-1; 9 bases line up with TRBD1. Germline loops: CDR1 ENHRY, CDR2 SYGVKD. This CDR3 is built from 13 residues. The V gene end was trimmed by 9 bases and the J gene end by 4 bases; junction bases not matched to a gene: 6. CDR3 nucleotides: TGTGCCATTACGACAGGGGGGATCACTGAAGCTTTCTTT. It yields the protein CAITTGGITEAFF.

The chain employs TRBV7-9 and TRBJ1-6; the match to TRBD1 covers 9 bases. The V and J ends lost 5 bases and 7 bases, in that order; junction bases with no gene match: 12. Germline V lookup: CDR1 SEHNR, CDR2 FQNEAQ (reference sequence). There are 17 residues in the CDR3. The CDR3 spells CASSPYMGQGWNSPLHF. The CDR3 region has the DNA TGTGCCAGCAGCCCTTACATGGGACAGGGCTGGAATTCACCCCTCCACTTT.

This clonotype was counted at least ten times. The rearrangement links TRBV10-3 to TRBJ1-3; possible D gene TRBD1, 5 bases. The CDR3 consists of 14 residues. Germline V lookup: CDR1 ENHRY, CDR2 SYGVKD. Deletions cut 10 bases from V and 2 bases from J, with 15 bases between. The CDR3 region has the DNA TGTGCCAAGTCAGAGGGACCAACTGGAAACACCATATATTTT. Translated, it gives CAKSEGPTGNTIYF.